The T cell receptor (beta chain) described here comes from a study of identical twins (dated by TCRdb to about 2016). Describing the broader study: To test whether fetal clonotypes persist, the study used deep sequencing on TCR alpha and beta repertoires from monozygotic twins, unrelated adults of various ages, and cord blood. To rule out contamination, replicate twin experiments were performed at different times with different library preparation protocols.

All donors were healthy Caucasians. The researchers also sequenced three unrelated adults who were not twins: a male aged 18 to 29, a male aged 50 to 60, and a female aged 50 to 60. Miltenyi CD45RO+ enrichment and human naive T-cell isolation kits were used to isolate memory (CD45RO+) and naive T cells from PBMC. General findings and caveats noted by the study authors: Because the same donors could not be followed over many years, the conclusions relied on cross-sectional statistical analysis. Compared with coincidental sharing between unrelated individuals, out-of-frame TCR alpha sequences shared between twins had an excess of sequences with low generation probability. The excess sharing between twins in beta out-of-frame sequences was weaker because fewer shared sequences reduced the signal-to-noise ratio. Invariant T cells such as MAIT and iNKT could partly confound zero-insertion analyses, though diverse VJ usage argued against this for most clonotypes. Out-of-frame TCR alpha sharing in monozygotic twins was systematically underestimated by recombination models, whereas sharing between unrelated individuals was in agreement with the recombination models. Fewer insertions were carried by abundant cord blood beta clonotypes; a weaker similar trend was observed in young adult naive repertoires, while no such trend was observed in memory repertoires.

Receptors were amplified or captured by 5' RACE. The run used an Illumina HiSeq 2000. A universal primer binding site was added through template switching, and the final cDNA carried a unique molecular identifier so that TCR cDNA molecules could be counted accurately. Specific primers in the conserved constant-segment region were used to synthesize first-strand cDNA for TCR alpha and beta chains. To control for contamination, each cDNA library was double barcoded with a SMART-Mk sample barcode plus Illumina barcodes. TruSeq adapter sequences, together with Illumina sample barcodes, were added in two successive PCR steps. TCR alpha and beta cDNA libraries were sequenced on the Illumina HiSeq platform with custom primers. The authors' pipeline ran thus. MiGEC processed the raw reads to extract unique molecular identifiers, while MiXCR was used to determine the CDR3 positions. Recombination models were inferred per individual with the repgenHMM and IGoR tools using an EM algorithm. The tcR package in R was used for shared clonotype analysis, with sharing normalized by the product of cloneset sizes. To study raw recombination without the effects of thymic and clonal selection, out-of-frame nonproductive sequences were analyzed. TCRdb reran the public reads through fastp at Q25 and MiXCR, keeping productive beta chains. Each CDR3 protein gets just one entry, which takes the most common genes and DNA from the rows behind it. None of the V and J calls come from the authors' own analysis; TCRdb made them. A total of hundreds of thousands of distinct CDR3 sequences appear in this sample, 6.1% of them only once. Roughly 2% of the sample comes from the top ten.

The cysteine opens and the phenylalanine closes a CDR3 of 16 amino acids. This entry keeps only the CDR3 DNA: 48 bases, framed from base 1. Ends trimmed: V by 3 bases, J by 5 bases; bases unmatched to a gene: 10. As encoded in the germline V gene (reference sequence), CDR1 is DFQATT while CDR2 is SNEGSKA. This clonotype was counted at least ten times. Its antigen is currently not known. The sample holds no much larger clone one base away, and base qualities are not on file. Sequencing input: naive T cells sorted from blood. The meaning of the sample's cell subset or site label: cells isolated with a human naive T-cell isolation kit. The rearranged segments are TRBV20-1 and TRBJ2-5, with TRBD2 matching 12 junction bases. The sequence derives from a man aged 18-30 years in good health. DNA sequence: TGCAGTGCTAGCCGGGCTAGCGGGAGGGTTAGGGAGACCCAGTACTTC. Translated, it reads CSASRASGRVRETQYF.